In its sample, the clone carrying this T cell receptor (beta chain) was seen many times. What it binds is not known. The data were obtained in a study of T cells in Graves' hyperthyroidism and ophthalmopathy. Study-wide points: The majority of expanded thyroid clonotypes above 0.001 also appeared in blood. Ophthalmopathy was predicted by the model a median of around 5.9 months ahead of onset.

8.5 to 10 ml of fresh peripheral blood supplied the PBMCs. The TCR beta CDR3 regions underwent amplification using RNA transcripts as the source. Carried out on the TCR CDR3, a first-round RT-PCR used the HTBI primer set. TCRdb analysed the multiplex PCR reads with MiXCR anew, one entry per CDR3 protein. The table includes 500,000 to 700,000 distinct CDR3 sequences, 16% detected once. The source is a woman aged 18 to 35 with Graves' hyperthyroidism. Sequencing used blood.

The DNA of the CDR3 is TGTGCCAGCTCACCGACTTTAGCGGGATACCATGAGCAGTTCTTC. Its translation: CASSPTLAGYHEQFF. The J gene is TRBJ2-1, the V gene TRBV18; 8 bases match TRBD2. This CDR3 has 15 residues. Germline-derived CDR1 and CDR2 are KGHSH and LQKENI. Unmatched junction bases numbered 9, after V lost 3 bases and J lost 8 bases.